This passage covers 21 T cell receptor beta chains from one sample sequenced in a study of T-cell reconstitution after alpha-beta-depleted transplantation in children. The TCRbeta library was prepared with unique molecular identifiers. TCRdb analysed the PCR reads with MiXCR anew, one entry per CDR3 protein. Seen here are roughly 500,000 distinct CDR3 sequences, 32% observed once, and the top ten hold 2% to 3%. The source material was PBMCs from the stem cell graft donor, sampled from the stem cell graft. These receptors were obtained from a human donor who donated a stem cell graft to a child with aplastic anemia.

Written as DNA, the CDR3 is TGCAGCGTTGAACTGACAGGGACGTTCGAGGGCTACACCTTC. Residues: CSVELTGTFEGYTF. V is TRBV29-1 and J is TRBJ1-2; 7 nucleotides match TRBD1. The ends lost 2 bases at V and 8 bases at J; junction bases unmatched: 11. CDR3 size: 14 residues. Germline-derived CDR1 and CDR2 are SQVTM and ANQGSEA. Combining the CDR3 with reference TRBV29-1 and TRBJ1-2 gives the whole variable domain SAVISQKPSRDICQRGTSLTIQCQVDSQVTMMFWYRQQPGQSLTLIATANQGSEATYESGFVIDKFPISRPNLTFSTLTVSNMSPEDSSIYLCSVELTGTFEGYTFGSGTRLTVV.

This clonotype was counted between two and nine times. The chain links TRBV20-1 to TRBJ2-1; no firm D call. The length of the CDR3 is 15 residues. CDR1 and CDR2 from the germline V gene are DFQATT and SNEGSKA (reference sequence). The germline V and J ends were trimmed by 1 base and 4 bases, with 14 bases remaining between them. CDR3 sequence (DNA): TGCAGTGCTAGAGTCCTACCCCTTTCGTACAATGAGCAGTTCTTC. It encodes CSARVLPLSYNEQFF.

The chain links TRBV11-3 to TRBJ2-5; the D gene is possibly TRBD1 (5 bases). This CDR3 is 15 amino acids long. V was shortened by 0 bases and J by 4 bases, with 12 bases between the two germline ends. The germline V gene encodes CDR1 SGHNT and CDR2 YENEEA. In DNA, the CDR3 is TGTGCCAGCAGCTTAGATAAGGGGCGGAGAGAGACCCAGTACTTC. Translating it yields CASSLDKGRRETQYF.

The chain carries TRBV28 and TRBJ2-7, with a weak D call TRBD1 (6 bases). CDR1 is MDHEN and CDR2 is SYDVKM in the germline V gene. This CDR3 spans 14 amino acids. The V end was cut by 5 bases, the J end by 3 bases, with 14 bases between. The CDR3 region has the DNA TGTGCCAGCAGTAATTTAGGACAGTTCTACGAGCAGTACTTC. Translation gives CASSNLGQFYEQYF.

At least ten counts were recorded for this clonotype. The J gene is TRBJ2-7, the V gene TRBV20-1; 10 bases fit TRBD2. The CDR3 has 14 amino acids. Germline V lookup: CDR1 DFQATT, CDR2 SNEGSKA (reference sequence). V lost 5 bases and J lost 11; bases outside the gene matches: 15. The CDR3 spells CSAHPRPRLAGEYV. In DNA form, the CDR3 reads TGCAGTGCTCACCCGCGGCCTAGGCTAGCGGGAGAGTACGTC.

The V gene is TRBV6-2 or TRBV6-3, the J gene TRBJ2-1; no reliable D call. CDR1 and CDR2 (germline): MNHEY, SVGEGT. The germline V and J ends were trimmed by 0 bases and 1 base, with 13 bases remaining between them. This CDR3 comprises 17 residues. This CDR3 reads CASSYSVGQASYNEQFF. The CDR3 DNA sequence: TGTGCCAGCAGTTACTCAGTAGGGCAGGCATCCTACAATGAGCAGTTCTTC.

Many counts were recorded for this clonotype. The chain carries TRBV27 and TRBJ2-1, with D possibly matching TRBD2 (6 bases). This CDR3 has 15 amino acids. Between the trimmed V and J ends, which lost 3 bases and 4 bases, there was a span of 13 bases. Germline V gene lookup returns CDR1 MNHEY and CDR2 SMNVEV (reference sequence). The CDR3 DNA follows: TGTGCCAGCAGTTTGGAGGGAGTTGCTTACAATGAGCAGTTCTTC. This translates into CASSLEGVAYNEQFF.

This clonotype was seen a handful of times. V is TRBV5-4 and J is TRBJ1-5; TRBD1 aligns across 8 bases. Per the germline V gene, CDR1 is SGHNT and CDR2 is YYREEE (reference sequence). V was pared by 4 bases and J by 7 bases, with 7 bases of the junction left unmatched. The CDR3 runs 14 residues. CDR3: CASSDQGASQPQHF. The DNA of the CDR3 is TGTGCCAGCAGCGACCAGGGGGCCAGCCAGCCCCAGCATTTT.

Only a few counts were recorded for this clonotype. V usage is TRBV4-3 and J usage is TRBJ1-2, with D unclear. Germline values: CDR1 LGHNA, CDR2 YSLEER. V lost 2 bases to trimming and J lost 7 bases, with 17 bases between them. The CDR3 has 15 residues. DNA for the CDR3: TGCGCCAGCAGCCAACAAACGGCGGTTCCTGCTGGCTACACCTTC. This gives the protein CASSQQTAVPAGYTF.

The rearrangement links TRBV29-1 to TRBJ2-2; 9 nucleotides line up with TRBD1. CDR1 and CDR2 (germline): SQVTM, ANQGSEA. V was clipped by 7 bases and J by 1 base; unmatched bases: 1. This CDR3 region has 13 residues. The CDR3, as DNA: TGCAGCGCGGACAGGGGGAACACCGGGGAGCTGTTTTTT. This translates into CSADRGNTGELFF.

The chain couples TRBV29-1 to TRBJ2-5; 9 bases agree with TRBD1. The CDR3 sequence is 12 residues long. The ends lost 6 bases at V and 2 bases at J; junction bases unmatched: 1. Germline V gives CDR1 SQVTM, CDR2 ANQGSEA. As DNA, the CDR3 is TGCAGCGTACAGGGGGCTCAAGAGACCCAGTACTTC. Protein sequence: CSVQGAQETQYF.

The rearrangement uses TRBV29-1 and TRBJ2-5; 11 nucleotides agree with TRBD2. CDR1 SQVTM and CDR2 ANQGSEA come from the germline V gene. Unmatched junction bases numbered 5, after V lost 4 bases and J lost 1 base. CDR3 length: 15 residues. The chain's CDR3 is CSVAGLAGTQETQYF. The CDR3 coding sequence is TGCAGCGTTGCCGGACTAGCGGGCACCCAAGAGACCCAGTACTTC. The variable domain in full, completed from reference TRBV29-1 and TRBJ2-5, reads SAVISQKPSRDICQRGTSLTIQCQVDSQVTMMFWYRQQPGQSLTLIATANQGSEATYESGFVIDKFPISRPNLTFSTLTVSNMSPEDSSIYLCSVAGLAGTQETQYFGPGTRLLVL.

This sequence joins TRBV12-3 or TRBV12-4 and TRBJ1-1; D possibly corresponds to TRBD1 (6 bases). The CDR3 covers 16 residues. Trimming cost V 7 bases and J 6 bases, with 24 bases left between them. The chain's CDR3 is CASIFGRQVGSSEAFF. Written as DNA, the CDR3 is TGTGCCAGCATTTTCGGGCGACAGGTGGGGTCGTCTGAAGCTTTCTTT.

A word on this clonotype: Relative to the germline gene, one junction end is altered; a read error may explain this. The CDR3 reads CASNQGWREGYNEQFF. The DNA of the CDR3 is TGCGCCAGCAACCAAGGGTGGAGAGAGGGGTACAATGAGCAGTTCTTC. The genes are TRBV4-1 and TRBJ2-1; D possibly matches TRBD1 or TRBD2 (5 bases each). Germline V gene data show CDR1 as MGHRA and CDR2 as YSYEKL. This CDR3 has 16 amino acids.

This clonotype turned up a few times. The chain carries TRBV20-1 and TRBJ2-7; D unresolved. This CDR3 has 14 amino acids. CDR1 DFQATT and CDR2 SNEGSKA come from the germline V gene (reference sequence). The V end was cut by 0 bases, the J end by 2 bases, with 11 bases between. The CDR3 loop reads CSARDPAIPYEQYF. The CDR3 DNA reads as TGCAGTGCTAGAGATCCGGCGATTCCCTACGAGCAGTACTTC.

The chain uses TRBV27 and TRBJ1-5; D not certain. The CDR3 runs 13 residues. V was clipped by 5 bases and J by 3 bases, with 8 bases between them. CDR1 and CDR2 from the germline V gene are MNHEY and SMNVEV (reference sequence). For the CDR3, the DNA is TGTGCCAGCAGTCCTATTGACAATCAGCCCCAGCATTTT. It encodes CASSPIDNQPQHF.

The chain couples TRBV10-3 to TRBJ1-2; 7 bases align to TRBD1. There are 11 residues in the CDR3. Trimming at V came to 9 bases and at J to 7 bases, leaving 5 bases not matched to a gene. Per germline, CDR1 ENHRY and CDR2 SYGVKD. This CDR3 reads CAIKTGTGYTF. Here the CDR3 DNA reads TGTGCCATAAAGACAGGGACTGGCTACACCTTC.

In its sample, this clonotype was seen a few times. The chain links TRBV19 to TRBJ2-2, with D maybe TRBD2 (5 bases). Trimming removed 7 bases at V and 5 bases at J, with 11 bases between. This CDR3 region has 13 residues. Germline loops: CDR1 LNHDA, CDR2 SQIVND (reference sequence). The chain's CDR3 is CASTAGGTGELFF. For the CDR3, the DNA is TGTGCCAGTACGGCAGGAGGTACCGGGGAGCTGTTTTTT.

The chain joins TRBV7-6 to TRBJ2-1; a possible D gene is TRBD1 (7 bases). Trimming pared 6 bases from V and 6 bases from J, leaving 15 bases between. This CDR3 comprises 14 residues. Germline CDR1 reads SGHVS; CDR2 reads FNYEAQ. The DNA of the CDR3 is TGTGCCAGCAGTTTGACAGGGAGGTTCAATGAGCAGTTCTTC. This gives the protein CASSLTGRFNEQFF.

This clonotype was detected a few times. This chain connects TRBV18 to TRBJ1-5; possibly TRBD1 for D (6 bases). This CDR3 spans 13 amino acids. Germline CDR1 and CDR2: KGHSH and LQKENI. The V end was cut by 10 bases, the J end by 11 bases, with 21 bases between. CDR3 sequence: CATTTGGVGAQHF. CDR3 nucleotides: TGTGCCACCACAACCGGGGGCGTAGGGGCCCAGCATTTT.

This chain connects TRBV29-1 to TRBJ2-7; 7 positions agree with TRBD1. Germline loops: CDR1 SQVTM, CDR2 ANQGSEA. The V and J ends lost 5 bases and 3 bases, in that order; junction bases with no gene match: 7. CDR3 length: 13 residues. CDR3 residues: CSVRQGLGYEQYF. The DNA of the CDR3 is TGCAGCGTTCGACAGGGTCTAGGCTACGAGCAGTACTTC.